This T cell receptor beta chain is from a study of T cell responses to AZD1222 COVID-19 vaccine (dated by TCRdb to 2020 to 2023). The study in broad terms: Because spike-specific TCR depth and breadth did not differ between the two schedules, AZD1222 recipients who got a second dose at roughly 4 weeks were pooled with those who got a second dose at roughly 12 weeks. TCR sequencing was performed for roughly 240 trial participants, of whom about 210 were given two doses of AZD1222 and 26 were given two doses of MenACWY control vaccine. Trial participants were enrolled into age subgroups of 18-55, 56-69 and 70-plus years, which contained approximately 150, 28 and 58 TCR-sequenced participants, respectively.

A word on this clone: Its antigen is not yet known. No base qualities exist here, and no much larger clone lies one base off it.

The CDR3 regions of human TCRbeta chains were subjected to immunosequencing. As for the authors' bioinformatics: Repertoire TCRs were checked for matches against a reference library of SARS-CoV-2-specific TCRs that had been generated using the MIRA antigen-specificity platform. Breadth meant the fraction of unique TCRs that were SARS-CoV-2-associated, whereas depth meant the fraction of total T cells that were SARS-CoV-2-associated. Using the MIRA data, every spike-specific TCR was mapped to the spike region that the TCR reacted to and assigned to either a CD4 or a CD8 class. Log10-transformed breadth and depth values were compared by one-way ANOVA with Sidak's multiple comparisons tests. This immuneACCESS table, as held by TCRdb, lists in-frame sequences with V and J called but not all clones. Of the missing ones, under half trace to an unresolved V gene in checked studies; the others have no known cause. V and J calls and clone size are as listed in that table; D and trimming were resolved from the DNA. This sample lists over 150,000 clones; about nine tenths were detected once. The ten biggest clones cover approximately 1.4% of the sample.

What the work shows at the level of the full study, not this receptor alone: Spike-specific TCR breadth and depth rose significantly after two AZD1222 doses compared with day 0 and with MenACWY recipients. Reportedly, close to half of the unique spike-specific TCRs recognized epitopes lying outside the regions that are mutated in the B.1.351 and B.1.1.7 variants. Most participants were white British and females outnumbered males, and the authors suggested that clonal diversity may have been underestimated. No day 14 peak-response samples were available, so repertoires were characterized only after the peak T cell response. Only five or six AZD1222 recipients were SARS-CoV-2 seropositive at baseline, limiting conclusions about previously exposed vaccinees. The 56-69-year group was small, and its depth increase did not reach significance, likely because of low power. Vaccine-associated CD4 TCRs spanned the whole spike protein, with dominant responses in regions 160-218 and 743-854.

V trim: 5 bases; J trim: 2 bases; unmatched bases: 5. Including the terminal cysteine and phenylalanine, the CDR3 comprises 16 residues. Just CDR3 DNA is preserved here, 48 bases in frame from base 1. The germline V gene provides CDR1 ENHRY and CDR2 SYGVKD. This specimen's time point label, per the study, means: baseline before first vaccination. Samples from vaccinated people were obtained from the UK trials COV001 and COV002, which included a single-blind randomized controlled phase 2/3 trial of AZD1222 (ChAdOx1 nCoV-19) in healthy adults. Trial participant PBMC samples were collected at day 0 and day 28 after the second dose for TCRbeta chain sequencing.

This clonotype was obtained from an adult in good health. The sequencing here drew on peripheral blood, taken on day 0 of AZD1222 vaccination. Rearrangement joined TRBV10-3 to TRBJ2-1, with 11 bases matching TRBD2. The DNA is TGTGCCATCAGTCCCGAACTAGCGGGGGCCTACAATGAGCAGTTCTTC. Protein translation: CAISPELAGAYNEQFF.